This T cell receptor (beta chain) was documented in a study of T cells expressing NK-cell markers (TCRdb year 2020). Concerning the study at large: Three sorted T-cell subsets (CD3+CD56+NKG2C+, CD3+CD56+NKG2C- and CD3+CD56-NKG2C+) from fewer than 10 donors had their TCR beta-chain repertoires profiled. Among the eight sequenced donors, seven were HCMV-seropositive and one was HCMV-seronegative. The study sequenced eight donors, all healthy volunteers chosen at random: three men and five women. Sequencing of the libraries produced 2 x 150 bp reads on Illumina HiSeq 2000/2500, MiSeq or NextSeq. Findings and caveats that apply to the study as a whole: It remained unclear whether the expanded NKG2C-expressing T cell clones were specific for HCMV antigens. Those dominant clonotypes were again the most abundant among CD3+CD56-NKG2C+ cells in several donors, at 28.3-60.1%. In over five donors, the dominant CD3+CD56+NKG2C+ clonotypes were found to rank among the top 10 CD8+ clonotypes and to make up roughly 1.0-7.5% of CD8+ T cells.

A word on this clonotype: No cognate antigen has been identified for it.

To determine HCMV serostatus, a commercial ELISA kit was used to detect HCMV-specific IgG in serum. Peripheral blood mononuclear cells were isolated from blood by Ficoll density gradient centrifugation. Sequencer: Illumina HiSeq 2000. The TCR beta cDNA libraries were made using 5'RACE template switching, a step that added both a universal primer site and unique molecular identifiers. Synthesis of cDNA was primed from the TCR beta constant segment and was followed by two consecutive PCR amplification steps. In the original analysis: MIGEC was used to demultiplex reads and group the reads by UMI, and MiTCR was used to assemble and quantify clonotypes. To exclude erroneous sequences, only TCR cDNA sequences supported by at least two reads were retained. The tcR package was used for downstream repertoire analysis, and clonotypes were matched between fractions using CDR3 nucleotide sequence together with V segment. VDJmatch was used to annotate antigen specificity against VDJdb, with one amino acid substitution in CDR3 allowed. The reads were reprocessed in TCRdb, with one entry per CDR3 protein sequence and no accompanying DNA. These V and J calls rely on TCRdb rather than the paper's analysis. This sample's table contains 350,000 to 450,000 distinct CDR3 sequences. Of the sample, roughly 5.5% falls within the top ten clones.

For CDR1 and CDR2, the germline V gene lists MNHEY and SVGEGT. Inclusive of the bounding cysteine and phenylalanine, the CDR3 is 16 residues long. The DNA sequence is not available. The chain was built from TRBV6-2 or TRBV6-3 and TRBJ2-2; TCRdb returns TRBD1, unconfirmable since there is no DNA. This clonotype originated in a man between 18 and 69 years old in good health. The sequenced sample consisted of blood T cells: a sorted CD56 or NKG2C T cell subset, CD4+ or CD8+ T cells, or bulk PBMC T cells (not recorded which). The CDR3 region has the sequence CACQTETVLNTGELFF.